A selection of T cell receptor beta chains follows, all from one sample in a study of blood T cell repertoires in COVID-19. Here immunoSEQ multiplex PCR was the method, and the copy in TCRdb shows in-frame clones only, minus some. The sample contains roughly 100,000 clones, 91% of which appear only once. The sequenced sample was peripheral blood. The receptors were sampled from a human donor with active COVID-19. The donor label of this sample is uncertain. Both conserved end residues are part of each CDR3. Fields, in order: V gene, D gene, clone size, J gene, CDR3 DNA, CDR3 protein. A D gene is named only where the DNA matches it firmly. Clone size is not always given. Where it is, it says once, few, many or a class for expanded clones.

v_call: TRBV18; d_call: TRBD1; clone_size: -; j_call: TRBJ2-2; cdr3_nt: TGTGCCAGCTCACTACAGGGGGCTGTCGGGGAGCTGTTTTTT; cdr3_aa: CASSLQGAVGELFF
v_call: TRBV7-2; d_call: -; clone_size: -; j_call: TRBJ1-3; cdr3_nt: TGTGCCAGCAGTCGACTCCTCTCTGGAAACACCATATATTTT; cdr3_aa: CASSRLLSGNTIYF
v_call: TRBV5-5; d_call: -; clone_size: -; j_call: TRBJ2-3; cdr3_nt: TGTGCCAGCAGCTTAGCGATTGCAGATACGCAGTATTTT; cdr3_aa: CASSLAIADTQYF
v_call: TRBV27; d_call: -; clone_size: -; j_call: TRBJ2-1; cdr3_nt: TGTGCCAGCTCCCATTTTGGGAGTGAGCAGTTCTTC; cdr3_aa: CASSHFGSEQFF
v_call: TRBV7-3; d_call: -; clone_size: -; j_call: TRBJ1-6; cdr3_nt: TGTGCCAGCAGCCTTGACAGGAATTCACCCCTCCACTTT; cdr3_aa: CASSLDRNSPLHF
v_call: TRBV2; d_call: -; clone_size: -; j_call: TRBJ1-6; cdr3_nt: TGTGCCAGCGGGCAAGGAGTTTGGGGGCGAAATTCACCCCTCCACTTT; cdr3_aa: CASGQGVWGRNSPLHF
v_call: TRBV19; d_call: TRBD1; clone_size: once; j_call: TRBJ2-7; cdr3_nt: TGTGCCAGTAGTAAGAGCACGAGGGACAGTGACCCCTACGAGCAGTACTTC; cdr3_aa: CASSKSTRDSDPYEQYF
v_call: TRBV4-1; d_call: -; clone_size: -; j_call: TRBJ1-3; cdr3_nt: TGCGCCAGCAGCCAAGATATCGGGAAAATAGGAAACACCATATATTTT; cdr3_aa: CASSQDIGKIGNTIYF
v_call: TRBV19; d_call: TRBD1; clone_size: -; j_call: TRBJ1-5; cdr3_nt: TGTGCCAGTAGTACACAGACAGGGGTAGAACAGCCCCAGCATTTT; cdr3_aa: CASSTQTGVEQPQHF
v_call: TRBV11-2; d_call: -; clone_size: -; j_call: TRBJ1-4; cdr3_nt: TGTGCCAGCAGCCGCGGGAGGAATGAAAAACTGTTTTTT; cdr3_aa: CASSRGRNEKLFF
v_call: TRBV6-1; d_call: -; clone_size: -; j_call: TRBJ2-1; cdr3_nt: TGTGCCAGCAGTGAGGTCAGTTCGTACAATGAGCAGTTCTTC; cdr3_aa: CASSEVSSYNEQFF
v_call: TRBV9; d_call: -; clone_size: -; j_call: TRBJ2-7; cdr3_nt: TGTGCCAGCAGCGGGGGGGACAGAGGTCCCTACGAGCAGTACTTC; cdr3_aa: CASSGGDRGPYEQYF
v_call: TRBV7-8; d_call: TRBD2; clone_size: -; j_call: TRBJ2-3; cdr3_nt: TGTGCCAGCAGCTTAAAGACTAGCGGGGGCCCTAGCACAGATACGCAGTATTTT; cdr3_aa: CASSLKTSGGPSTDTQYF
v_call: TRBV5-1; d_call: TRBD2; clone_size: -; j_call: TRBJ2-1; cdr3_nt: TGCGCCAGCAGCTTGGGACTAGCGGGGGCGGGATCCTACAATGAGCAGTTCTTC; cdr3_aa: CASSLGLAGAGSYNEQFF
v_call: TRBV13; d_call: TRBD1; clone_size: once; j_call: TRBJ1-3; cdr3_nt: TGTGCCAGCAGCTTCTGGGACAGGGGGCAAAACACCATATATTTT; cdr3_aa: CASSFWDRGQNTIYF
v_call: TRBV7-9; d_call: -; clone_size: -; j_call: TRBJ2-7; cdr3_nt: TGTGCCAGCAGCCAGGGCCAGGTGAGATCGGAGCAGTACTTC; cdr3_aa: CASSQGQVRSEQYF
v_call: TRBV21-1; d_call: -; clone_size: -; j_call: TRBJ2-4; cdr3_nt: TGTGCCAGCAGCAAAGGGATGAGGGGACAGGGGGCGTGTGTCAAAAACATTCAGTACTTC; cdr3_aa: CASSKGMRGQGACVKNIQYF
v_call: TRBV3-1/TRBV3-2; d_call: -; clone_size: -; j_call: TRBJ1-1; cdr3_nt: TGTGCCAGCAGCCAAGAATCGCGCGAAACGCCCTCTATGAACACTGAAGCTTTCTTT; cdr3_aa: CASSQESRETPSMNTEAFF
v_call: TRBV6-1; d_call: TRBD1; clone_size: -; j_call: TRBJ1-1; cdr3_nt: TGTGCCAGCAGTGAAATCGGGACAGGGCTGTACGAAGCTTTCTTT; cdr3_aa: CASSEIGTGLYEAFF
v_call: TRBV9; d_call: TRBD1; clone_size: -; j_call: TRBJ2-7; cdr3_nt: TGTGCCAGCAGCGGGAAGGGACAGGATTCCTACGAGCAGTACTTC; cdr3_aa: CASSGKGQDSYEQYF
v_call: TRBV19; d_call: -; clone_size: -; j_call: TRBJ2-7; cdr3_nt: TGTGCCAGTAGTATAGGGGGACACCTCGAGCAGTACTTC; cdr3_aa: CASSIGGHLEQYF
v_call: TRBV29-1; d_call: -; clone_size: -; j_call: TRBJ2-7; cdr3_nt: TGCAGCGGAGGGGGCTCCTACGAGCAGTACTTC; cdr3_aa: CSGGGSYEQYF
v_call: TRBV24-1; d_call: TRBD1; clone_size: -; j_call: TRBJ2-7; cdr3_nt: TGTGCCACCGGGACCGGTGACAGGGGGTCCGAGCAGTACTTC; cdr3_aa: CATGTGDRGSEQYF
v_call: TRBV19; d_call: TRBD1; clone_size: once; j_call: TRBJ1-1; cdr3_nt: TGTGCCAGTAGTCCCGGGACAGGGAACACTGAAGCTTTCTTT; cdr3_aa: CASSPGTGNTEAFF
v_call: TRBV6-6; d_call: -; clone_size: -; j_call: TRBJ2-3; cdr3_nt: TGTGCCAGCAGTTACTCGATTAGAGATACGCAGTATTTT; cdr3_aa: CASSYSIRDTQYF
v_call: TRBV7-2; d_call: TRBD1; clone_size: -; j_call: TRBJ2-7; cdr3_nt: TGTGCCAGCAGCTTAGGGACAGGGCACGAGCAGTACTTC; cdr3_aa: CASSLGTGHEQYF
v_call: TRBV29-1; d_call: TRBD1; clone_size: -; j_call: TRBJ2-1; cdr3_nt: TGCAGCGAAACGGGGACAGGGTATCAGGATGAGCAGTTCTTC; cdr3_aa: CSETGTGYQDEQFF
v_call: TRBV4-1; d_call: TRBD1; clone_size: -; j_call: TRBJ1-4; cdr3_nt: TGCGCCAGCAGTTTAAACTCAGGGGGGTTTAATGAAAAACTGTTTTTT; cdr3_aa: CASSLNSGGFNEKLFF
v_call: TRBV3-1/TRBV3-2; d_call: TRBD1; clone_size: -; j_call: TRBJ1-2; cdr3_nt: TGTGCCAGCAGCCACGGGCAGGGGGCTCGCTACACCTTC; cdr3_aa: CASSHGQGARYTF
v_call: TRBV5-1; d_call: TRBD1; clone_size: -; j_call: TRBJ2-3; cdr3_nt: TGCGCCAGCAGCCCAGACAGGGGAGTCGCGGATACGCAGTATTTT; cdr3_aa: CASSPDRGVADTQYF
v_call: TRBV7-2; d_call: -; clone_size: -; j_call: TRBJ2-1; cdr3_nt: TGTGCCAGCAGTCCCGAGTACAATGAGCAGTTCTTC; cdr3_aa: CASSPEYNEQFF
v_call: TRBV6-5; d_call: -; clone_size: -; j_call: TRBJ1-1; cdr3_nt: TGTGCCAGCAGTTACCTAACAGGGAATCGAGCCGGGGCTTTCTTT; cdr3_aa: CASSYLTGNRAGAFF
v_call: TRBV5-1; d_call: -; clone_size: -; j_call: TRBJ2-3; cdr3_nt: TGCGCCAGCAGCTTGGCGGCAGATACGCAGTATTTT; cdr3_aa: CASSLAADTQYF
v_call: TRBV11-1; d_call: -; clone_size: -; j_call: TRBJ1-6; cdr3_nt: TGTGCCAGCAGCTCCCGGGGGAATAATTCACCCCTCCACTTT; cdr3_aa: CASSSRGNNSPLHF
v_call: TRBV6-1; d_call: -; clone_size: -; j_call: TRBJ2-7; cdr3_nt: TGTGCCAGCAGTGGGCAGCACTTCAGTCTAGCCTACGAGCAGTACTTC; cdr3_aa: CASSGQHFSLAYEQYF
v_call: TRBV6-6; d_call: TRBD1; clone_size: -; j_call: TRBJ2-7; cdr3_nt: TGTGCCAGCAGTTACGGGACAGGGGGCTACGAGCAGTACTTC; cdr3_aa: CASSYGTGGYEQYF
v_call: TRBV19; d_call: TRBD1; clone_size: -; j_call: TRBJ1-1; cdr3_nt: TGTGCCAGTAGTAGGTTCCAGGGGGCAGCTTTCTTT; cdr3_aa: CASSRFQGAAFF
v_call: TRBV3-1/TRBV3-2; d_call: -; clone_size: once; j_call: TRBJ2-7; cdr3_nt: TGTGCCAGCAGCCAAGGCCGGGGCTCCTACGAGCAGTACTTC; cdr3_aa: CASSQGRGSYEQYF
v_call: TRBV28; d_call: TRBD1; clone_size: -; j_call: TRBJ2-7; cdr3_nt: TGTGCCAGCAGATCCTCCGGGACAGGGCCCCTCGAGCAGTACTTC; cdr3_aa: CASRSSGTGPLEQYF
v_call: TRBV12-3/TRBV12-4; d_call: -; clone_size: -; j_call: TRBJ2-7; cdr3_nt: TGTGCCAGCAGCTCAGGGTACGAGCAGTACTTC; cdr3_aa: CASSSGYEQYF
v_call: TRBV7-9; d_call: -; clone_size: once; j_call: TRBJ1-1; cdr3_nt: TGTGCCAGCAGCCCCCTCCACACTGAAGCTTTCTTT; cdr3_aa: CASSPLHTEAFF
v_call: TRBV2; d_call: -; clone_size: -; j_call: TRBJ2-3; cdr3_nt: TGTGCCAGCAGTGTCCGGGGAGATACGCAGTATTTT; cdr3_aa: CASSVRGDTQYF
v_call: TRBV11-2; d_call: TRBD2; clone_size: -; j_call: TRBJ2-2; cdr3_nt: TGTGCCAGCAGCCAGAGCGGCGGGGGGTCCACCGGGGAGCTGTTTTTT; cdr3_aa: CASSQSGGGSTGELFF
v_call: TRBV5-1; d_call: -; clone_size: -; j_call: TRBJ1-4; cdr3_nt: TGCGCCAGCCTCAATTTGTGGCAGGGGTTGGATGAAAAACTGTTTTTT; cdr3_aa: CASLNLWQGLDEKLFF
v_call: TRBV4-1; d_call: TRBD1; clone_size: -; j_call: TRBJ1-1; cdr3_nt: TGCGCCAGCAGCCCCCGACAGGGAGATACTGAAGCTTTCTTT; cdr3_aa: CASSPRQGDTEAFF
v_call: TRBV7-2; d_call: TRBD2; clone_size: -; j_call: TRBJ2-5; cdr3_nt: TGTGCCAGCAGCTTGAGGGAAGCGGTTAGCGGGGGAATGTACTTC; cdr3_aa: CASSLREAVSGGMYF
v_call: TRBV6-5; d_call: -; clone_size: -; j_call: TRBJ2-7; cdr3_nt: TGTGCCAGCAGTTACTCGGCAGGGGGGAGCTCCTACGAGCAGTACTTC; cdr3_aa: CASSYSAGGSSYEQYF
v_call: TRBV9; d_call: -; clone_size: -; j_call: TRBJ2-3; cdr3_nt: TGTGCCAGCAGCTCCCAAGGGGCAGGAGATACGCAGTATTTT; cdr3_aa: CASSSQGAGDTQYF
v_call: TRBV7-6; d_call: TRBD1; clone_size: -; j_call: TRBJ2-7; cdr3_nt: TGTGCCAGCAGCCGTTCTATACCGGGACAGGGCTACGAGCAGTACTTC; cdr3_aa: CASSRSIPGQGYEQYF
v_call: TRBV5-4; d_call: -; clone_size: -; j_call: TRBJ1-1; cdr3_nt: TGTGCCAGCAGCTCCGGCACAGGGAGTCCAAAGACTGAAGCTTTCTTT; cdr3_aa: CASSSGTGSPKTEAFF
v_call: TRBV11-2; d_call: TRBD2; clone_size: -; j_call: TRBJ2-2; cdr3_nt: TGTGCCAGCAGCCCGACTAGCGGGGATGGGGAGCTGTTTTTT; cdr3_aa: CASSPTSGDGELFF